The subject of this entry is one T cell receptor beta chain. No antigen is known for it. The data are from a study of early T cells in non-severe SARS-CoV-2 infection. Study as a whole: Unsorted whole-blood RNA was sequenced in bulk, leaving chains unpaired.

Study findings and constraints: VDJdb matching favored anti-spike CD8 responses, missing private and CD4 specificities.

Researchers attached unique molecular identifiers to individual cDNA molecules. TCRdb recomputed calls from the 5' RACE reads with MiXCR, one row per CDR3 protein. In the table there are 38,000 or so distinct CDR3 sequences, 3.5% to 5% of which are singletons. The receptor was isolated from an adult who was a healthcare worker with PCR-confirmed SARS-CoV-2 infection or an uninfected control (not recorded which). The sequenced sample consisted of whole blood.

CDR3 region: CASSLELAGGTDTQYF. The CDR3 nucleotides read TGCGCCAGCAGCTTGGAGTTAGCGGGTGGCACAGATACGCAGTATTTT. This chain uses TRBV5-1 with TRBJ2-3; 7 nucleotides match TRBD2. Per germline, CDR1 SGHRS and CDR2 YFSETQ. The CDR3 contains 16 residues. The V segment lost 0 bases and the J segment 1 base; nucleotides outside the gene matches: 5. Combining the CDR3 with reference TRBV5-1 and TRBJ2-3 gives the whole variable domain KAGVTQTPRYLIKTRGQQVTLSCSPISGHRSVSWYQQTPGQGLQFLFEYFSETQRNKGNFPGRFSGRQFSNSRSEMNVSTLELGDSALYLCASSLELAGGTDTQYFGPGTRLTVL.